The subject of this entry is one T cell receptor (beta chain). Only a few counts were recorded for this clonotype. It has no known antigen specificity. Per-base quality was not reported, and no clone a single base away is much larger than it. These data come from a study of T cells in Graves' hyperthyroidism and ophthalmopathy (dated by TCRdb to between 2017 and 2020). Study-level background: Peripheral blood samples were taken at the time of initial diagnosis, prior to any treatment. To identify distinguishing TCR V-J signatures, a discovery cohort of 100 or so patients was used, comprising 43 with Graves' ophthalmopathy and some 57 with stable Graves' hyperthyroidism. Prospective prediction of ophthalmopathy was tested in an independent validation cohort of 18 to 20 hyperthyroidism patients and around 16 patients who later progressed to ophthalmopathy. The roughly 100 discovery patients were divided at random into training and test sets in a 7:3 ratio. Thyroid tissue and blood T-cell repertoires from six Graves' hyperthyroidism patients were also compared in the study. After blood sampling, hyperthyroidism patients were treated with methimazole at a starting dose of 30 mg daily, and ophthalmopathy patients were treated with high-dose intravenous methylprednisolone. According to the paper, TCR Vbeta CDR3 sequencing was carried out on over 130 peripheral blood samples, which came from about 45 ophthalmopathy, around 75 hyperthyroidism and roughly 17 progressor patients.

The TCR beta CDR3 regions were amplified from RNA transcripts. The TCR CDR3 was subjected to a first round of RT-PCR using the HTBI primer set and the Qiagen OneStep RT-PCR kit. Libraries were constructed in a second round of multiplex PCR, after which size selection and purification were carried out. Paired-end sequencing of the libraries was performed with 100 bp reads on an Illumina HiSeq2000. The paper's data handling went like this. Raw data were processed with SOAPnuke, discarding reads with adapters, uncalled bases, mean Phred below 15, or no exact constant-primer or identifier match. COPE v1.2.5 was used to merge high-quality paired reads, and clonotypes were defined as unique nucleotide sequences. Clonotypes were aligned to IMGT TRBV, TRBD and TRBJ reference segments using MiTCR v1.1. The analysis included only V-J combinations with a frequency above 0.0001, which together covered over 98% of the repertoires. A TCS score was defined as the ratio of F50 (clonal expansion) to E x V (chaos), with BLOSUM62-based TCRdist applied between CDR3 peptides within each V-J. Welch's t-statistics and random forest reduced 500 to 650 V-J features to under 15, which were used in a naive Bayes classifier (R e1071). The similarity between thyroid and blood repertoires was quantified using the Morisita-Horn index. TCRdb reran the public reads through fastp at Q25 and MiXCR, keeping productive beta chains. Rows merge per CDR3 protein into single entries with the most common DNA and genes. TCRdb, not the original authors, processed these V and J calls. In this sample the table shows roughly 800,000 distinct CDR3 sequences, 35% to 45% of which occur a single time. The ten largest clones capture around 10% of the sample.

The research as a whole found: Blood samples also contained most of the expanded thyroid clonotypes (frequency above 0.001), which suggests that blood repertoires may reflect thyroid immune responses. During validation, the model predicted progression to ophthalmopathy a median of roughly six months ahead of onset, with roughly 65% sensitivity and more than 72% specificity. No statistical method was used to fix the sample size in advance, and group allocation was not hidden from the investigators. Ophthalmopathy was separated from stable hyperthyroidism by a 13 V-J signature model, with over 85% sensitivity and about 81% specificity obtained in cross-validation and 80%/75% obtained in testing.

Stable Graves' hyperthyroidism was defined as the absence of progression to ophthalmopathy over 18 months of follow-up. Hyperthyroidism patients were aged 18 to 65 years and newly diagnosed, with disease duration of less than 2 months. Patients with uncontrolled infections, other autoimmune diseases, pregnancy or lactation were excluded. Diagnoses were based on clinical symptoms, serum thyroxine and TRAb, thyroid ultrasound and orbital computed tomography. PBMCs were isolated from about 9.2 ml of fresh peripheral blood by Ficoll-Paque density gradient centrifugation. Total RNA was extracted with Trizol reagent, and quality was checked on an Agilent 2100 Bioanalyzer. Source material: blood. The clonotype was recovered from a man aged 18 to 30 with Graves' hyperthyroidism.

The sequenced DNA is TGTGCCAGTACCTCAGGATGGCCTGGGGCCAACGTCCTGACTTTC. It encodes CASTSGWPGANVLTF. The rearrangement joined TRBV19 to TRBJ2-6; the D gene cannot be named for sure. V loses 7 bases, J loses 2 bases, and the germline ends lie 12 bases apart. From the germline V gene (reference sequence), CDR1 is LNHDA and CDR2 is SQIVND. There are 15 amino acids in the CDR3, from cysteine to phenylalanine inclusive. Just CDR3 DNA is preserved here, 45 bases in frame from base 1.